The present entry profiles one T cell receptor beta chain with its context. Its antigen is not known. For each CDR3 protein, TCRdb gives one entry from its re-call of the 5' RACE reads, without DNA. Recorded for this sample: a few hundred thousand distinct CDR3 sequences. The CDR3 has 18 residues. Germline V gene sequence: CDR1 LNHNV, CDR2 YYDKDF (reference sequence). The source of the sample is a study of monozygotic twins with inflammatory bowel disease. Findings and limits, study-wide: Findings did not support one strong IBD-associated signal or clonotype. Patients received differing immunosuppressive treatments, which may have added variability to their repertoires.

The material sequenced was blood. The chain has TRBV15 and TRBJ1-1; TCRdb reports TRBD1, a call that lacks DNA to check it against. The receptor was derived from a human donor with ulcerative colitis or Crohn's disease, or a healthy co-twin of an affected twin (not recorded which). The CDR3 loop reads CATSRRDTGLGRNTEAFF.